The T cell receptor (beta chain) described here comes from a study of kidney transplant recipient with SARS-CoV-2 infection. TCRdb analysed the reads with MiXCR anew, one entry per CDR3 protein. The sample yields some 220,000 distinct CDR3 sequences, 29% seen once. This clonotype was counted between two and nine times. From germline, CDR1 is LNHDA and CDR2 SQIVND (reference sequence). The CDR3 length is 16 residues. The V and J ends lost 3 bases and 2 bases, in that order; junction bases with no gene match: 6. This receptor was identified in a male patient aged 30 to 40 who had COVID-19 and was a kidney transplant recipient. Some of these T cells may belong to the graft donor. This chain joins TRBV19 and TRBJ2-1, with TRBD2 matching 8 bases. The source was a blood sample, collected at baseline and between days 110 and 120 from a kidney transplant recipient. CDR3 coding DNA: TGTGCCAGTAGTATGGATCTAGCGGGCACCTACAATGAGCAGTTCTTC. It encodes CASSMDLAGTYNEQFF.